This TCR beta chain was recovered during a study of patients and donors after allogeneic stem cell transplantation. TCRdb recomputed calls from the RT-PCR reads with MiXCR, one row per CDR3 protein. This sample has some 21,000 distinct CDR3 sequences, with about 30% found just once. V lost 0 bases and J 8 bases, leaving 19 bases between the germline ends. This CDR3 is built from 16 residues. CDR1 and CDR2 from the germline V gene are LGHNA and YNFKEQ. This clonotype has ten or more counts. The sample was blood, either unsorted or a sorted T cell fraction (not recorded which). This TCR was sampled from a human donor who was either an allogeneic HSCT recipient or a stem cell or donor lymphocyte infusion donor (not recorded which). It is not recorded whose cells these are; they may come from a transplant donor. The chain employs TRBV4-2 and TRBJ1-2; maybe TRBD1 (5 bases). CDR3 sequence reads: CASSQEAGRKGDGYTF. For the CDR3, the DNA is TGTGCCAGCAGCCAAGAAGCCGGGAGGAAAGGGGACGGCTACACCTTC.